This TCR beta chain appears in the sequencing data of a study of blood T cells in healthy people across ages. Study-level results: The study found TCR beta diversity correlated strongly with naive T cell percentage. Long-lived donors exceeded aged donors in naive CD4+ cells and diversity.

This clonotype was seen at least ten times. The antigen is unknown. Together with a sample-barcoded 5' primer, a J-beta primer mix was included in a second PCR lasting roughly 6 to 12 cycles. TCRdb processed the 5' RACE reads anew with MiXCR; each CDR3 protein has one entry. The repertoire has hundreds of thousands of distinct CDR3 sequences, 29% of them found once; the top ten carry roughly 17%. V was clipped by 1 base and J by 1 base, with 9 bases between them. The CDR3 spans 15 residues. CDR1 and CDR2 from the germline V gene are SGHTA and FQGNSA. The clonotype originates from a woman of 80 years or more in good health. Sequencing was done on a sample of blood. The rearrangement links TRBV7-2 to TRBJ2-3; TRBD1 is a possible D gene (6 bases). This CDR3 reads CASSLEGVRTDTQYF. In DNA, the CDR3 is TGTGCCAGCAGCTTAGAGGGGGTCCGCACAGATACGCAGTATTTT.